This T cell receptor beta chain was sequenced during a study of glioma-infiltrating T cells after dendritic cell vaccination (dated by TCRdb to about 2016). For context, the study as a whole: The cohort comprised around 15 glioblastoma patients from Phase I and II dendritic cell vaccination trials, 9 newly diagnosed and 6 with recurrent disease. Survival after dendritic cell vaccination was correlated with TCR sequencing metrics such as TIL content and the overlap between tumor and blood repertoires. Three intradermal dendritic cell vaccine injections were administered to patients at biweekly intervals in the arm below the axilla. In glioblastoma patients vaccinated with dendritic cells, deep sequencing of TCR beta CDR3 regions served to measure the amount of tumor-infiltrating lymphocytes and to compare repertoires between tumor and blood. To make the vaccine, monocyte-derived dendritic cells were cultured for less than nine days with IL-4 and GM-CSF and then pulsed overnight with autologous tumor lysate. Patients received autologous tumor lysate-pulsed dendritic cell vaccination between about 2003 and 2013. Broad study findings and their caveats: The response model built on TCR overlap across three groups was characterized as speculative, with prospective validation still needed. The cohort was small and heterogeneous, few patients had complete blood and tumor sets, and even fewer had initial-recurrent tumor pairs. TCR clonality showed no direct relationship with survival, which suggests that a diverse polyclonal response may be important. After dendritic cell vaccination, a higher estimated pretreatment TIL content predicted longer time to progression and overall survival.

Patients were selected on the basis of adequate residual fresh-frozen tumor tissue and more than two years of available survival data. Molecular status otherwise varied across the glioblastoma patients, but none of them carried an isocitrate dehydrogenase mutation. PBMC were collected before vaccination, two weeks after the third vaccination, and at tumor progression when it occurred. The Qiagen DNeasy Blood extraction Kit was used to extract genomic DNA. Turning to this clone: There is no known antigen for this receptor. Nothing much larger sits one base from this clone, and base qualities are not available.

Using the immunoSEQ assay, TCRB CDR3 regions were amplified from approximately 2.1 micrograms of genomic DNA, or from all available DNA when less than that was on hand. The multiplex PCR relied on 60 forward primers for TCR V beta segments and 13 reverse primers for J beta segments. Synthetic control templates were spiked into each sample at limiting dilution to estimate reads per starting template. Reads of 87 bp were generated by sequencing on the Illumina HiSeq System. As for the original processing: PCR and sequencing errors were removed by a nearest neighbor algorithm that merged closely related sequences. TCR overlap was measured as the percentage of unique tumor TCR beta sequences also present in the same patient's peripheral blood. The immuneACCESS repertoire file appears here via TCRdb, limited to in-frame rearrangements. These files lack a portion of the clones; in checked studies, under half of the deficit traces to unresolved V genes, and the cause of the others is not known. The V and J calls and clone size were taken over from that table, and D and trimming were inferred from the DNA. Here the sample has approximately 82,000 clones; approximately 90% occur a single time. Jointly, the top ten make up 3.2% of the sample.

Germline trimming: 1 base from V, 7 bases from J; junction bases outside gene matches: 11. In the germline V gene, CDR1 corresponds to SGHTA and CDR2 to FQGNSA. The CDR3 starts with the cysteine, ends with the phenylalanine, and has 16 residues. CDR3 DNA is the only sequence kept; it has 48 bases, read in frame from the first base. The sample was blood, taken before dendritic cell vaccination. This clonotype was obtained from a human donor with glioblastoma. The sequence links TRBV7-2 to TRBJ1-2; a stretch of 8 junction bases matches TRBD1. The nucleotide sequence is TGTGCCAGCAGCTTAGAGGGGCGGCAGGGGGCCGGTGGCTACACCTTC. This codes for CASSLEGRQGAGGYTF.